A selection of T cell receptor beta chains follows, all from one sample in a study of beta chain features in type 1 diabetes. Generated by immunoSEQ multiplex PCR, the TCRdb table keeps only in-frame clones and is missing some. Of hundreds of thousands of clones in the sample, over 11% were seen once. Source material: naive CD4+ T cells from blood. These receptors came from a man younger than 40 in good health. Both conserved end residues are part of each CDR3. A row's size may be missing; if present it is once, few, many or a size class.

cdr3_length: 11; j_call: TRBJ2-1; v_call: TRBV7-9; clone_size: NA; cdr3_aa: CASSRPIEQFF
cdr3_length: 11; j_call: TRBJ2-3; v_call: TRBV2; clone_size: few; cdr3_aa: CASSVRYTQYF
cdr3_length: 15; j_call: TRBJ2-5; v_call: TRBV7-2; clone_size: NA; cdr3_aa: CASSLVAGEWETQYF
cdr3_length: 14; j_call: TRBJ1-1; v_call: TRBV30; clone_size: NA; cdr3_aa: CALHPRRVITEAFF
cdr3_length: 14; j_call: TRBJ1-1; v_call: TRBV25-1; clone_size: NA; cdr3_aa: CASSGIDRNTEAFF
cdr3_length: 15; j_call: TRBJ2-5; v_call: TRBV9; clone_size: NA; cdr3_aa: CASSVPRGGKETQYF
cdr3_length: 16; j_call: TRBJ1-5; v_call: TRBV7-9; clone_size: once; cdr3_aa: CASSLSSGGGNQPQHF
cdr3_length: 16; j_call: TRBJ2-1; v_call: TRBV4-1; clone_size: NA; cdr3_aa: CASSPQTSGGYNEQFF
cdr3_length: 14; j_call: TRBJ2-5; v_call: TRBV29-1; clone_size: few; cdr3_aa: CSVVLGVRLGTQYF
cdr3_length: 13; j_call: TRBJ1-5; v_call: TRBV27; clone_size: NA; cdr3_aa: CASRRTMDQPQHF
cdr3_length: 15; j_call: TRBJ1-2; v_call: TRBV2; clone_size: NA; cdr3_aa: CASSKGQPYNYGYTF
cdr3_length: 17; j_call: TRBJ2-6; v_call: TRBV7-2; clone_size: few; cdr3_aa: CASSPGTGHSGANVLTF
cdr3_length: 13; j_call: TRBJ1-6; v_call: TRBV7-2; clone_size: few; cdr3_aa: CASSLDRVAPLHF
cdr3_length: 13; j_call: TRBJ2-7; v_call: TRBV18; clone_size: NA; cdr3_aa: CASSRAGEHEQYF
cdr3_length: 11; j_call: TRBJ2-1; v_call: TRBV7-6; clone_size: NA; cdr3_aa: CASSVRGEQFF
cdr3_length: 16; j_call: TRBJ2-3; v_call: TRBV25-1; clone_size: NA; cdr3_aa: CASRGRTITSTDTQYF
cdr3_length: 13; j_call: TRBJ1-2; v_call: TRBV28; clone_size: NA; cdr3_aa: CASTSTTNYGYTF
cdr3_length: 11; j_call: TRBJ1-4; v_call: TRBV20-1; clone_size: few; cdr3_aa: CSALTDEKLFF
cdr3_length: 14; j_call: TRBJ2-2; v_call: TRBV11-2; clone_size: NA; cdr3_aa: CASSLDRVVGELFF
cdr3_length: 11; j_call: TRBJ1-1; v_call: TRBV20-1; clone_size: few; cdr3_aa: CSASDLSLPIF
cdr3_length: 14; j_call: TRBJ1-2; v_call: TRBV4-2; clone_size: few; cdr3_aa: CASTTGGLNYGYTF
cdr3_length: 11; j_call: TRBJ1-2; v_call: TRBV28; clone_size: once; cdr3_aa: CASSLAYGYTF
cdr3_length: 12; j_call: TRBJ2-2; v_call: TRBV29-1; clone_size: NA; cdr3_aa: CSVSGFFGELFF
cdr3_length: 12; j_call: TRBJ2-1; v_call: TRBV19; clone_size: few; cdr3_aa: CASTVRNNEQFF
cdr3_length: 11; j_call: TRBJ1-2; v_call: TRBV29-1; clone_size: NA; cdr3_aa: CSVGSTYGYTF
cdr3_length: 15; j_call: TRBJ2-5; v_call: TRBV13; clone_size: few; cdr3_aa: CASSSPGLAGETQYF
cdr3_length: 13; j_call: TRBJ1-1; v_call: TRBV7-9; clone_size: NA; cdr3_aa: CASSFAVNTEAFF
cdr3_length: 15; j_call: TRBJ1-2; v_call: TRBV27; clone_size: NA; cdr3_aa: CASSLFGSTNYGYTF
cdr3_length: 16; j_call: TRBJ2-3; v_call: TRBV9; clone_size: NA; cdr3_aa: CASSVTSGKATDTQYF
cdr3_length: 15; j_call: TRBJ2-5; v_call: TRBV5-4; clone_size: few; cdr3_aa: CASSDGTPPGETQYF